This is a list of T cell receptor beta chains from one sample in a study of T cells in Graves' hyperthyroidism and ophthalmopathy. One entry per CDR3 protein, called by TCRdb with MiXCR from the multiplex PCR reads. This table holds under 600,000 distinct CDR3 sequences, more than 15% found once. Sequencing used blood. The receptors come from a woman aged 35 to 49 with Graves' ophthalmopathy. Both conserved end residues are part of each CDR3. The D gene is left open where the match is weak. Some rows mark clone size as missing; the rest say once, few, many or name a class of expanded clone.

TRBJ1-5,TRBV12-3/TRBV12-4,.,many,TGTGCCAGCAGCCGACAGTCCTATAGCAATCAGCCCCAGCATTTT,CASSRQSYSNQPQHF
TRBJ1-1,TRBV5-1,.,many,TGCGCCAGCAGCCCCCTCGGCGGGGGGACGAACACTGAAGCTTTCTTT,CASSPLGGGTNTEAFF
TRBJ1-5,TRBV20-1,.,.,TGCAGTGCTAGAGAAGCCCTCAGGGCCTCGAATCAGCCCCAGCATTTT,CSAREALRASNQPQHF
TRBJ2-1,TRBV7-3,TRBD1,once,TGTGCCAGCAGCTCTGCACCGGGACAGCCATGGGATGAGCAGTTCTTC,CASSSAPGQPWDEQFF
TRBJ2-2,TRBV5-4,.,.,TGTGCCAGCAGCTCCGATAACCTCGCGAACACCGGGGAGCTGTTTTTT,CASSSDNLANTGELFF
TRBJ2-5,TRBV19,TRBD2,few,TGTGCCAGTAGTTTCGCGACTAGCGCCCAAGAGACCCAGTACTTC,CASSFATSAQETQYF
TRBJ2-5,TRBV7-8,TRBD1,many,TGTGCCAGCAGCTTAGTACAGGGGTTTATGGAGACCCAGTACTTC,CASSLVQGFMETQYF
TRBJ2-1,TRBV27,.,many,TGTGCCAGCAGTTCATCTAAGCTATCAAGGGGCAATGAGCAGTTCTTC,CASSSSKLSRGNEQFF
TRBJ1-1,TRBV7-2,TRBD1,many,TGTGCCAGCAGCTTAATACAGGGGTCTGAAGCTTTCTTT,CASSLIQGSEAFF
TRBJ1-2,TRBV2,.,many,TGTGCCAGCCCTCTCCCCGACAGTTTTCAAGGCTACACCTTC,CASPLPDSFQGYTF